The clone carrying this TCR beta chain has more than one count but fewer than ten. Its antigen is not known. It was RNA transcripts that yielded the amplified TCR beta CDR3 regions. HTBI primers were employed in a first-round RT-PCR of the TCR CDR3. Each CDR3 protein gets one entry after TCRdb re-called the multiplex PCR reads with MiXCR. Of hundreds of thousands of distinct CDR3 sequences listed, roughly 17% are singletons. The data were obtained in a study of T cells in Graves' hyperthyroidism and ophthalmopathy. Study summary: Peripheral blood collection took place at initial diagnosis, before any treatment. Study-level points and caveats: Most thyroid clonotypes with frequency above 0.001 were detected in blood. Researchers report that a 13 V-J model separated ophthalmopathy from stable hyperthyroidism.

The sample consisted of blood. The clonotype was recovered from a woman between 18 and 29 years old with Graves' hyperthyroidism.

The CDR3 DNA sequence: TGTGCCTGGGGGACTAGCGGGGGGGACTACAATGAGCAGTTCTTC. Its protein product is CAWGTSGGDYNEQFF. This sequence joins TRBV30 and TRBJ2-1, with 16 bases aligning to TRBD2. The CDR3 spans 15 residues. CDR1 and CDR2 (germline): GTSNPN, SVGIG (reference sequence). The V gene end was trimmed by 5 bases and the J gene end by 3 bases; junction bases not matched to a gene: 1.